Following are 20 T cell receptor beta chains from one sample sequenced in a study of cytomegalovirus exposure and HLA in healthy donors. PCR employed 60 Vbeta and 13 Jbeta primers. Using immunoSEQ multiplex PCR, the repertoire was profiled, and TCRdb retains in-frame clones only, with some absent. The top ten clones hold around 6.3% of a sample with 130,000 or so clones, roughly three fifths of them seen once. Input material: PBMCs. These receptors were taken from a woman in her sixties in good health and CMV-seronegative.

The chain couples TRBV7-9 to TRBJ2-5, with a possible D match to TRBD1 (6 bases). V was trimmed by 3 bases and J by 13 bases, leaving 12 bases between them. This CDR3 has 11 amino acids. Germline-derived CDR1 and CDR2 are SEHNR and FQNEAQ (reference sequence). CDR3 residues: CASSLSDRPYF. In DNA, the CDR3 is TGTGCCAGCAGCTTGAGCGACAGGCCGTACTTC.

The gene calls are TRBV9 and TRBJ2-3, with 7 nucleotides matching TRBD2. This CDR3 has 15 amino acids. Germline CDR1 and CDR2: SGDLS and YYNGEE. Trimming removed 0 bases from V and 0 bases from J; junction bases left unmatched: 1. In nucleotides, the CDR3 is TGTGCCAGCAGCGTAGCGGGGGGTAGCACAGATACGCAGTATTTT. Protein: CASSVAGGSTDTQYF.

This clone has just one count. This chain's CDR3 is CASSIGGWLADYTGELFF. The CDR3 DNA reads as TGTGCCAGTAGTATAGGAGGCTGGCTAGCGGATTATACCGGGGAGCTGTTTTTT. This chain joins TRBV19 and TRBJ2-2; 7 bases fit TRBD2. J was trimmed by 5 bases and V by 1 base; bases with no gene match: 13. This CDR3 is built from 18 residues. The V gene's germline CDR1 is LNHDA and CDR2 SQIVND (reference sequence).

The CDR3 DNA reads as TGTGCCAGCAGTTACTCGGGACAGGGGGATCAAGAGACCCAGTACTTC. As protein: CASSYSGQGDQETQYF. V and J are TRBV6-5 and TRBJ2-5; 11 bases line up with TRBD1. The germline V gene encodes CDR1 MNHEY and CDR2 SVGAGI. The junction had 2 bases not matched to a gene; V was cut back by 0 bases and J by 2 bases. This CDR3 spans 16 amino acids.

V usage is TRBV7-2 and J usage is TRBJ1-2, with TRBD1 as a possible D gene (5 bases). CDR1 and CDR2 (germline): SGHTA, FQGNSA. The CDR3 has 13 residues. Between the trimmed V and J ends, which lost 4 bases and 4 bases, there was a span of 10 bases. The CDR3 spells CASSSGSGYGYTF. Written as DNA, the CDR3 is TGTGCCAGCAGCTCAGGGTCTGGCTATGGCTACACCTTC.

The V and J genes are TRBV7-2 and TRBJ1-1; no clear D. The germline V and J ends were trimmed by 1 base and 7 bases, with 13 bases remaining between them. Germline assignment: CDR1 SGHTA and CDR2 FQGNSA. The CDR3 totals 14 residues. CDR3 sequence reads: CASSLVGGRDEAFF. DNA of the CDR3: TGTGCCAGCAGCTTAGTGGGAGGGCGGGATGAAGCTTTCTTT.

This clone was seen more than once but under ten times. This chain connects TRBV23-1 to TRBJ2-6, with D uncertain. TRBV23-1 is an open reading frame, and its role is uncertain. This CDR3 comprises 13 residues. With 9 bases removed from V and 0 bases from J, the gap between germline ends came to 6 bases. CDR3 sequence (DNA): TGCGCCAGAAAGAGCTCTGGGGCCAACGTCCTGACTTTC. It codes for CARKSSGANVLTF.

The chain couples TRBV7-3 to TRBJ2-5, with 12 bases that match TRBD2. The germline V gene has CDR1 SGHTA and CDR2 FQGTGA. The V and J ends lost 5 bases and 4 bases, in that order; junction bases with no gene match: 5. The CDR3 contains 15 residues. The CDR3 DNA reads TGTGCCAGCAGCGCTAGCGGGAGGGCCTTAGAGACCCAGTACTTC. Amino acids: CASSASGRALETQYF.

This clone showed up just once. CDR3 region: CASSLGGQNSGANVLTF. CDR3 nucleotides: TGCGCCAGCAGCTTGGGCGGACAGAACTCTGGGGCCAACGTCCTGACTTTC. The rearrangement links TRBV5-1 to TRBJ2-6, with D perhaps TRBD1 (6 bases). The CDR3 contains 17 residues. CDR1 and CDR2 (germline): SGHRS, YFSETQ. Trimming left V 0 bases short and J 0 bases short, with 10 bases between.

CDR3 in amino acids: CASSRTVDYGYTF. CDR3 in DNA: TGTGCCAGCTCACGAACAGTAGACTATGGCTACACCTTC. The rearrangement uses TRBV18 and TRBJ1-2; D unresolved. Trimming cost V 4 bases and J 3 bases, with 9 bases left between them. Per germline, CDR1 KGHSH and CDR2 LQKENI. The CDR3 covers 13 residues.

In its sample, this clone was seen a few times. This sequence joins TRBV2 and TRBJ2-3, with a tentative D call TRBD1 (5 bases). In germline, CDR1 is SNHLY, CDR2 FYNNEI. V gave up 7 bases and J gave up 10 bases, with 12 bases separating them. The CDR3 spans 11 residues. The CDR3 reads CASTRDRAQYF. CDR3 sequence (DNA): TGTGCCAGCACCAGGGATAGAGCGCAGTATTTT.

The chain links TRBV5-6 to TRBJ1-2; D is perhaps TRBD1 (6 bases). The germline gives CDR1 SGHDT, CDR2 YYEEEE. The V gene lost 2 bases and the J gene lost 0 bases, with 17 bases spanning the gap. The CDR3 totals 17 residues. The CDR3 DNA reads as TGTGCCAGCAGCTTCGCCTCGCGCAGGGGCGCTAACTATGGCTACACCTTC. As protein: CASSFASRRGANYGYTF.

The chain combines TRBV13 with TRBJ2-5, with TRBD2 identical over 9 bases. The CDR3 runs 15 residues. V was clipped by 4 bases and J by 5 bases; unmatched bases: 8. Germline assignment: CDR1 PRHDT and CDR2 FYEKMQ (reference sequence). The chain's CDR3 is CASSSRAGGLETQYF. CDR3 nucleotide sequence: TGTGCCAGCAGCTCTAGGGCGGGGGGGCTGGAGACCCAGTACTTC.

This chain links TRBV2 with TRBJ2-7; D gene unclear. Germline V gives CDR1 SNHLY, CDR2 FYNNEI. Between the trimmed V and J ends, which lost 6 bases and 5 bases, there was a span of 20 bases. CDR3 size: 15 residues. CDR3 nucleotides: TGTGCCAGCAGGACGCCAGGTCCTTCCGTTCACGAGCAGTACTTC. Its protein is CASRTPGPSVHEQYF. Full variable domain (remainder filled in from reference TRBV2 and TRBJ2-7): EPEVTQTPSHQVTQMGQEVILRCVPISNHLYFYWYRQILGQKVEFLVSFYNNEISEKSEIFDDQFSVERPDGSNFTLKIRSTKLEDSAMYFCASRTPGPSVHEQYFGPGTRLTVT.

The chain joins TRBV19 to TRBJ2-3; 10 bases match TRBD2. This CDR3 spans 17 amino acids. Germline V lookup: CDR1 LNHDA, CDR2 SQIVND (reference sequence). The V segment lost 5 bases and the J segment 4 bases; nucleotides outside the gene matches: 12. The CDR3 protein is CASSLKGLAPGADTQYF. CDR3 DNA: TGTGCCAGTAGTTTAAAGGGACTAGCGCCCGGTGCAGATACGCAGTATTTT.

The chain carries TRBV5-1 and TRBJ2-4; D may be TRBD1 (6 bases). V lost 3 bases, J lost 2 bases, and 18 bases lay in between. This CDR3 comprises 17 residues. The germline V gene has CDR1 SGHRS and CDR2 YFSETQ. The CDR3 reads CASSSGQLNLTKNIQYF. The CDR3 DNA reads TGCGCCAGCAGCTCGGGACAATTAAACCTCACCAAAAACATTCAGTACTTC.

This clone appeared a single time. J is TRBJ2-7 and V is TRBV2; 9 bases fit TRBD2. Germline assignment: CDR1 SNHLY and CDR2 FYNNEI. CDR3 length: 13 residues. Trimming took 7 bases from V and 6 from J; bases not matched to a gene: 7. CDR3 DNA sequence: TGTGCCAGCACTACCGGGCGGGAGGGCGAGCAGTACTTC. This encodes CASTTGREGEQYF.

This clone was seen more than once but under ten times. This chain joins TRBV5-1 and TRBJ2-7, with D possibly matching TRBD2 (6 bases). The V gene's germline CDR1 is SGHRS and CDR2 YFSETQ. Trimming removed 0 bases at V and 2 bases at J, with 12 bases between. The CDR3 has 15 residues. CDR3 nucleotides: TGCGCCAGCAGCTTGGAGCAGGGAGGCCCCTACGAGCAGTACTTC. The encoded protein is CASSLEQGGPYEQYF.

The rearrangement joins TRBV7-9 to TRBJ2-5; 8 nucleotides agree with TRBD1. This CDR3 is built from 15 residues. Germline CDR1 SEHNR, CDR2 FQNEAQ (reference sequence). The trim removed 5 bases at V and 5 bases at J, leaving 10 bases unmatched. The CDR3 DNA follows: TGTGCCAGCAGCGAACGAGACAGGGGCCGGGAGACCCAGTACTTC. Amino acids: CASSERDRGRETQYF.

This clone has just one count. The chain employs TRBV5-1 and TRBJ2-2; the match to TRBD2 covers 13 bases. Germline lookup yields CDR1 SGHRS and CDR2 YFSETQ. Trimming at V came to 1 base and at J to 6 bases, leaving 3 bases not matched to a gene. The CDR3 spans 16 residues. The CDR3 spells CASSLRLAGGSGELFF. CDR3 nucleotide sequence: TGCGCCAGCAGCTTGCGACTAGCGGGAGGTTCCGGGGAGCTGTTTTTT.